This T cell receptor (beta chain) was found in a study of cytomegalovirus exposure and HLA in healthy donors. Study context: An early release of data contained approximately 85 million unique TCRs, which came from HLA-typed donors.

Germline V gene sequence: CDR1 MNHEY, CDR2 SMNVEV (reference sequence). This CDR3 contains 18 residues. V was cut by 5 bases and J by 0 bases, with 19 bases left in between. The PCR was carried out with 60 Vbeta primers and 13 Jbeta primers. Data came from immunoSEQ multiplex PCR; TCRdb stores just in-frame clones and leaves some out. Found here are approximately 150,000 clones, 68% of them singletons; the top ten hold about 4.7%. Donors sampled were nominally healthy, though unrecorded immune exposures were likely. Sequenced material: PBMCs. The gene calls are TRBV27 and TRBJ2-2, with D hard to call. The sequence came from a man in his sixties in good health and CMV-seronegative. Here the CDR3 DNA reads TGTGCCAGCAGTCCCGTACCCCGACTGAGACCGAACACCGGGGAGCTGTTTTTT. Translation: CASSPVPRLRPNTGELFF.